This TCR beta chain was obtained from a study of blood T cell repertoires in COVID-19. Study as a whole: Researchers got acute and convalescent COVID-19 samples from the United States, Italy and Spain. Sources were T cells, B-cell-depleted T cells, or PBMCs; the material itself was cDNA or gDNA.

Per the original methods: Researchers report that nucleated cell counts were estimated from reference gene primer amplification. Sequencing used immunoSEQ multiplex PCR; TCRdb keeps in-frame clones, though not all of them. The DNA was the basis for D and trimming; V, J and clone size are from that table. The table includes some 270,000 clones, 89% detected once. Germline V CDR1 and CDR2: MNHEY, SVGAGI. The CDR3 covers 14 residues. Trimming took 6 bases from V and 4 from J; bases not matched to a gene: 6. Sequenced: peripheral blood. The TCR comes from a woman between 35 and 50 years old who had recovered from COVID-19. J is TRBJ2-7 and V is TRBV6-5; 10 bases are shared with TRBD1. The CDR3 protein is CASRTGTGEYEQYV. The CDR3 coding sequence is TGTGCCAGCAGGACCGGGACAGGGGAATACGAGCAGTACGTC.